Sequencing of this T cell receptor (beta chain) was carried out in a study of blood T cells in healthy people across ages. This clonotype was counted many times. Its antigen is undetermined. General study findings and limits: While age rose, TCR beta diversity per million T cells dropped in a roughly linear way.

For the second PCR, which ran for roughly 7 to 11 cycles, a sample-barcoded 5' primer and a J-beta primer mix were used. TCRdb processed the 5' RACE reads anew with MiXCR; each CDR3 protein has one entry. Of approximately 680,000 distinct CDR3 sequences in the sample, 32% were seen once. The sequenced sample was blood. This TCR was sampled from a woman over 75 in good health.

The CDR3 reads CASSQDLQTQYF. As DNA, the CDR3 is TGTGCCAGCAGCCAGGATTTGCAGACCCAGTACTTC. The chain couples TRBV4-2 to TRBJ2-5; unclear D gene. This CDR3 spans 12 amino acids. Between the trimmed V and J ends, which lost 3 bases and 6 bases, there was a span of 8 bases. Germline CDR1 LGHNA, CDR2 YNFKEQ.